These 10 T cell receptor beta chains came from one sample sequenced in a study of chemoradiotherapy in HPV16-positive cancers. Libraries were prepared by immunoSEQ multiplex PCR; TCRdb keeps only in-frame clonotypes and omits some of them. The table records over 20,000 clones, about 90% of them present only once. The material was blood, obtained from a patient who underwent chemoradiotherapy. The receptors shown here come from a human donor with HPV-associated anogenital cancer.

This chain connects TRBV5-1 to TRBJ2-5, with TRBD1 as a possible D gene (6 bases). Germline CDR1 reads SGHRS; CDR2 reads YFSETQ. This CDR3 is built from 15 residues. Trimming left V 0 bases short and J 5 bases short, with 14 bases between. The CDR3 nucleotides read TGCGCCAGCAGCTTGGCAGGGGCCGGGCGGGAGACCCAGTACTTC. This sequence encodes CASSLAGAGRETQYF.

The chain carries TRBV6-5 and TRBJ1-3; a weak D match, TRBD1 (5 bases). The V end was cut by 8 bases, the J end by 4 bases, with 15 bases between. This CDR3 has 14 residues. Germline assignment: CDR1 MNHEY and CDR2 SVGAGI. The CDR3 sequence is CASQGGVTGNTIYF. CDR3 bases: TGTGCCAGCCAGGGAGGGGTGACCGGAAACACCATATATTTT.

The table lists this clone with a few counts. The rearrangement links TRBV6-1 to TRBJ2-3; D gene unclear. The CDR3 loop spans 14 amino acids. Germline values: CDR1 MNHNS, CDR2 SASEGT. V was shortened by 6 bases and J by 0 bases, with 10 bases between the two germline ends. The CDR3 bases are TGTGCCAGCAGGACTGTCCATAGCACAGATACGCAGTATTTT. Translated: CASRTVHSTDTQYF.

The chain recombines TRBV28 with TRBJ1-5; D is perhaps TRBD1 (5 bases). V shed 5 bases and J shed 1 base, with 18 bases lying between them. From germline, CDR1 is MDHEN and CDR2 SYDVKM. The CDR3 is 17 residues long. In DNA, the CDR3 is TGTGCCAGCAGTCTGCTCCGGGACGCTAGCAGCAATCAGCCCCAGCATTTT. It translates to CASSLLRDASSNQPQHF. The full variable domain, rest sourced from reference TRBV28 and TRBJ1-5, is DVKVTQSSRYLVKRTGEKVFLECVQDMDHENMFWYRQDPGLGLRLIYFSYDVKMKEKGDIPEGYSVSREKKERFSLILESASTNQTSMYLCASSLLRDASSNQPQHFGDGTRLSIL.

The chain carries TRBV9 and TRBJ2-1; 7 positions match TRBD2. CDR3 length: 15 residues. Germline V lookup: CDR1 SGDLS, CDR2 YYNGEE. Unmatched junction bases numbered 8, after V lost 0 bases and J lost 8 bases. The CDR3 protein is CASSVALARGDEQFF. Here the CDR3 DNA reads TGTGCCAGCAGCGTAGCTCTCGCCCGGGGGGATGAGCAGTTCTTC.

V is TRBV6-5 and J is TRBJ1-3; no definite D call. Germline V CDR1 and CDR2: MNHEY, SVGAGI. CDR3 size: 15 residues. V was cut by 6 bases and J by 0 bases, with 12 bases left in between. The CDR3: CASSIDRSSGNTIYF. CDR3 bases: TGTGCCAGCAGCATCGACCGGAGCTCTGGAAACACCATATATTTT.

The chain combines TRBV6-5 with TRBJ1-5; D possibly corresponds to TRBD1 (5 bases). The V gene lost 6 bases and the J gene lost 11 bases, with 17 bases spanning the gap. This CDR3 region has 13 residues. The germline V gene has CDR1 MNHEY and CDR2 SVGAGI. CDR3: CASSAQGDWTQHF. Here the CDR3 DNA reads TGTGCCAGCAGCGCCCAAGGGGACTGGACCCAGCATTTT.

The chain recombines TRBV5-1 with TRBJ2-7, with TRBD1 matching over 7 bases. Germline V gene data show CDR1 as SGHRS and CDR2 as YFSETQ. The CDR3 runs 14 residues. V lost 2 bases, J lost 7 bases, and 9 bases stayed unmatched. Here the CDR3 DNA reads TGCGCCAGCAGCTTCCGGGACAGCGAAGGAGAGCAGTACTTC. This gives the protein CASSFRDSEGEQYF.

The chain links TRBV11-3 to TRBJ2-5; D possibly corresponds to TRBD2 (6 bases). Germline loops: CDR1 SGHNT, CDR2 YENEEA. Trimming pared 4 bases from V and 2 bases from J, leaving 8 bases between. The CDR3 has 13 residues. The CDR3 coding sequence is TGTGCCAGCAGCTCGGGACTTCAAGAGACCCAGTACTTC. Its translation: CASSSGLQETQYF.

The chain joins TRBV30 to TRBJ1-1, with 9 bases identical to TRBD1. The CDR3 has 14 amino acids. V shed 0 bases, J shed 8 bases, and the junction held 7 bases outside the gene matches. Germline CDR1 GTSNPN, CDR2 SVGIG (reference sequence). Here the CDR3 reads CAWSVLGTGKEAFF. CDR3 coding DNA: TGTGCCTGGAGTGTACTTGGGACAGGGAAAGAAGCTTTCTTT. The variable domain in full, with the rest retrieved from reference TRBV30 and TRBJ1-1, is SQTIHQWPATLVQPVGSPLSLECTVEGTSNPNLYWYRQAAGRGLQLLFYSVGIGQISSEVPQNLSASRPQDRQFILSSKKLLLSDSGFYLCAWSVLGTGKEAFFGQGTRLTVV.